This T cell receptor (beta chain) was sequenced during a study of CD8+CD57+ T cells in acquired aplastic anemia. Looking at the study overall: On average, sorted CD4+ and CD8+ cells gave about 3.1 ug of DNA. Approximately 11 million reads were obtained on average for healthy donor CD4+ cells. Overall study findings and caveats: Patients and controls had CD8+ Simpson's diversity values that were not significantly distinct. Comparison of patients with controls identified around 30 shared CD8+ CDR3 sequences.

Profiling that covered TCR beta VDJ and CDR3 relied on genomic DNA as its template. One entry per CDR3 protein, called by TCRdb with MiXCR from the reads. The data contain about 220,000 distinct CDR3 sequences, 34% of them seen just once; the ten biggest clones take up more than 0.95%. As for this clonotype: The antigen remains undetermined.

This TCR was sampled from a human donor in good health, serving as a control. Sequencing was carried out using sorted CD4+, CD8+, or CD8+CD57+ T cells (not recorded which) from PBMCs.

The CDR3 protein is CASSAGGRETQYF. As DNA, the CDR3 is TGTGCCAGCAGTGCGGGGGGTCGAGAGACCCAGTACTTC. This chain uses TRBV2 with TRBJ2-5; 7 bases match TRBD2. V lost 4 bases to trimming and J lost 4 bases; unmatched junction nucleotides: 3. Germline V gene lookup returns CDR1 SNHLY and CDR2 FYNNEI. CDR3 length: 13 residues.